This T cell receptor beta chain was captured in a study of blood T cell repertoires in COVID-19 (dated by TCRdb to 2020 to 2021). In the study overall: Collaborator samples came from the United States, Italy and Spain and covered acute and convalescent phases of COVID-19. The material from the prospective study consisted of cDNA or gDNA derived from T cells, B-cell-depleted T cells, or PBMCs. Subjects who had been exposed to COVID-19, were actively infected with it, or had recovered from it provided the deeply sampled blood TCRbeta repertoires that made up the dataset. The repertoires were made available in a free public database intended to serve as a resource for research on the immune response to SARS-CoV-2. The samples were drawn from two sources: the first 160 participants of the ongoing ImmuneRACE study, and over 950 subjects contributed by 6 global collaborators. A de-identified subject ID, COVID-19 status, age in years and sex were almost always included in the sample metadata. Where available, HLA class I and class II types were obtained from metadata supplied by the sample provider rather than from assay-based typing. Overall results and qualifications from the work: The quantity of clinical and demographic metadata differed by source and by participant and was supplied without curation.

The germline ends are 13 bases apart after V is trimmed by 6 bases and J by 7 bases. The cysteine opens and the phenylalanine closes a CDR3 of 14 amino acids. Of all the DNA, just the CDR3 is kept, 42 bases in frame from base 1. CDR1 is given as ENHRY and CDR2 as SYGVKD, both from the germline V gene. Only one count was recorded for this clone. Its target antigen remains unknown. No quality values exist for individual bases; no much larger clone is one base distant. TCRbeta CDR3 regions were amplified from genomic DNA by means of the immunoSEQ Assay, a bias-controlled multiplex PCR. On the study's bioinformatics: The number of nucleated cells in each sample was estimated from the amplification of reference gene primers within the assay. To quantify the absolute abundance of each unique TCRbeta CDR3 rearrangement, sequence reads were collapsed and filtered. For each sample, productive Simpson clonality was calculated as the square root of Simpson's diversity index across productive rearrangements. Drawn from immuneACCESS, this table holds only the in-frame rearrangements with V and J called that TCRdb kept. Clones are partly lost; checked studies trace under half to an unresolved V gene and leave the rest unexplained. Clone size and V and J calls were adopted from that table, with D and trimming inferred from the DNA. The sample data list tens of thousands of clones, and 82% of these were observed just once. The ten largest clones capture 21% of the sample.

Whole blood was collected in K2EDTA tubes by collaborating institutions according to the institutions' own protocols. For TCRbeta analysis, collaborators shipped samples as frozen whole blood, isolated PBMCs, or DNA extracted from either of those sample types. The receptor was isolated from a human donor in a cohort sampled during active COVID-19. Sequencing used peripheral blood. The sequence is built from TRBV10-3 and TRBJ1-6; the D gene is not confidently resolved. CDR3 sequence: CAIRAVDYNSPLHF. The DNA sequence is TGTGCCATCAGGGCAGTTGACTACAATTCACCCCTCCACTTT.